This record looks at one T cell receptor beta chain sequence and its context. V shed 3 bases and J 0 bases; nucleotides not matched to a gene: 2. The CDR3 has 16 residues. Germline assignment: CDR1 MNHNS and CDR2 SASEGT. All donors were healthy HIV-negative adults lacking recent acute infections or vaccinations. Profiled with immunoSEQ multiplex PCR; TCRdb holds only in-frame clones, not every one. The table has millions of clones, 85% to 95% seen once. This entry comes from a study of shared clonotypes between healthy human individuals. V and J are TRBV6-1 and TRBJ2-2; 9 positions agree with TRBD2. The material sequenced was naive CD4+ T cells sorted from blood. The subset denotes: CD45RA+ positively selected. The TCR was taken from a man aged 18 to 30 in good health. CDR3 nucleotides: TGTGCCAGCAGTGACCTAGCGGGGACGAACACCGGGGAGCTGTTTTTT. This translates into CASSDLAGTNTGELFF.